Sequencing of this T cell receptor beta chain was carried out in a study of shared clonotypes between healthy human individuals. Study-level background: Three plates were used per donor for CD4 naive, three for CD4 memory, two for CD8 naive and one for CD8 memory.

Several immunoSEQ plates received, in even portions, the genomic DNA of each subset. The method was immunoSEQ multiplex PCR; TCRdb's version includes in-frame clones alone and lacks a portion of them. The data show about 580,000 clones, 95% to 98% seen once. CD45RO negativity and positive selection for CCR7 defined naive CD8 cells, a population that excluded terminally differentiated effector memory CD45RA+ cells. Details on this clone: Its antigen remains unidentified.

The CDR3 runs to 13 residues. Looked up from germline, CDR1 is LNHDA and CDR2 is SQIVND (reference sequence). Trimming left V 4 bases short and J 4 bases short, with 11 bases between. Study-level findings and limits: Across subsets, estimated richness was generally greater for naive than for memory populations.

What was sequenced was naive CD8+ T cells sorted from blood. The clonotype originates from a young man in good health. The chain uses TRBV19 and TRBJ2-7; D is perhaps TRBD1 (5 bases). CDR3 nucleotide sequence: TGTGCCAGTAGTACTCTGGGGCGATACGAGCAGTACTTC. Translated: CASSTLGRYEQYF.